The 20 T cell receptor beta chains below were found in one sample sequenced in a study of cytomegalovirus exposure and HLA in healthy donors. The PCR was carried out with 60 Vbeta primers and 13 Jbeta primers. Profiling relied on immunoSEQ multiplex PCR, and the TCRdb table lists in-frame clones only, not all of them. The data hold around 190,000 clones, with around 81% observed a single time. Sequenced sample: PBMCs. The receptors were sampled from a man aged 18-30 years in good health and CMV-seronegative.

This clone was counted only a few times. In DNA, the CDR3 is TGTGCCAGCAGACCTCGGACAGGGGGAAAGTACGAGCAGTACTTC. Translating gives CASRPRTGGKYEQYF. The chain joins TRBV28 to TRBJ2-7; 10 bases align to TRBD1. The CDR3 covers 15 residues. Germline-derived CDR1 and CDR2 are MDHEN and SYDVKM. After removal of 6 bases from V and 4 bases from J, the junction contained 9 bases not matched to a gene.

This chain uses TRBV4-3 with TRBJ1-2; 8 bases map to TRBD1. This CDR3 is 13 amino acids long. CDR1 LGHNA and CDR2 YSLEER come from the germline V gene. V lost 1 base, J lost 8 bases, and 3 bases stayed unmatched. This chain's CDR3 is CASSQGQGRGYTF. CDR3 sequence (DNA): TGCGCCAGCAGCCAAGGACAGGGGAGAGGCTACACCTTC.

The CDR3 DNA sequence: TGTGCCAGCAGCGTTGACCTGCGGGGGGAGCAGTTCTTC. Translating it yields CASSVDLRGEQFF. The chain has TRBV9 and TRBJ2-1; 7 nucleotides match TRBD2. Germline V gene data show CDR1 as SGDLS and CDR2 as YYNGEE. The CDR3 totals 13 residues. V shed 2 bases, J shed 10 bases, and the junction held 6 bases outside the gene matches.

This chain links TRBV10-1 with TRBJ2-1; 11 bases fit TRBD2. Germline V gene data show CDR1 as WNHNN and CDR2 as SYGVQD (reference sequence). The trim removed 6 bases at V and 2 bases at J, leaving 15 bases unmatched. The CDR3 covers 19 residues. CDR3 region: CASRLTSGSSRGAYNEQFF. Written as DNA, the CDR3 is TGCGCCAGCAGGCTTACTAGCGGGAGTTCACGTGGAGCCTACAATGAGCAGTTCTTC.

This chain connects TRBV7-6 to TRBJ2-1; 9 nucleotides agree with TRBD2. V was pared by 5 bases and J by 5 bases, with 4 bases of the junction left unmatched. The length of the CDR3 is 14 residues. Germline CDR1 reads SGHVS; CDR2 reads FNYEAQ. In nucleotides, the CDR3 is TGTGCCAGCAGCCCAGGACTAGCGCACAATGAGCAGTTCTTC. This sequence encodes CASSPGLAHNEQFF.

The gene calls are TRBV5-1 and TRBJ1-3; possible D gene TRBD1, 6 bases. The V gene's germline CDR1 is SGHRS and CDR2 YFSETQ. V lost 3 bases and J 4 bases, leaving 14 bases between the germline ends. The CDR3 covers 15 residues. CDR3 protein: CASSSHTRGGNTIYF. CDR3 nucleotides: TGCGCCAGCAGCTCCCACACCAGGGGCGGAAACACCATATATTTT.

The rearrangement uses TRBV9 and TRBJ1-3; D gene uncertain. Trimming stripped 4 bases from V and 2 bases from J, with 7 bases between. CDR1 is SGDLS and CDR2 is YYNGEE in the germline V gene. The CDR3 contains 13 residues. In DNA, the CDR3 is TGTGCCAGCAGCCCCGAGCCTGGAAACACCATATATTTT. The encoded protein is CASSPEPGNTIYF. Drawing the rest from reference TRBV9 and TRBJ1-3, the complete variable domain is DSGVTQTPKHLITATGQRVTLRCSPRSGDLSVYWYQQSLDQGLQFLIQYYNGEERAKGNILERFSAQQFPDLHSELNLSSLELGDSALYFCASSPEPGNTIYFGEGSWLTVV.

The V call is TRBV6-6, the J call TRBJ2-1; 8 bases match TRBD1. The CDR3 is 14 amino acids. Trimming took 1 base from V and 8 from J; bases not matched to a gene: 4. From germline, CDR1 is MNHNY and CDR2 SVGAGI (reference sequence). CDR3 amino acids: CASSYWTGNDEQFF. The CDR3 bases are TGTGCCAGCAGTTACTGGACAGGGAACGATGAGCAGTTCTTC.

J is TRBJ1-2 and V is TRBV7-2; the D gene is possibly TRBD1 (6 bases). The CDR3 loop spans 17 amino acids. CDR1 is SGHTA and CDR2 is FQGNSA in the germline V gene. V was trimmed by 6 bases and J by 4 bases, leaving 24 bases between them. CDR3 sequence: CASSTRDTSPGVYGYTF. The CDR3 region has the DNA TGTGCCAGCAGTACCCGGGACACATCCCCTGGGGTCTATGGCTACACCTTC.

The chain employs TRBV7-6 and TRBJ2-7, with 8 bases that match TRBD1. CDR3 length equals 16 residues. Germline V gene data show CDR1 as SGHVS and CDR2 as FNYEAQ. V trimming: 2 bases; J trimming: 7 bases; junction bases outside the gene matches: 13. The CDR3 region has the DNA TGTGCCAGCAGCTTATCGGCCCAGGGGGCGTCGCGGGAGCAGTACTTC. Translated, it gives CASSLSAQGASREQYF.

In this sample, this clone turned up once. The rearrangement joins TRBV6-5 to TRBJ2-3, with a tentative D call TRBD2 (7 bases). Germline lookup yields CDR1 MNHEY and CDR2 SVGAGI. V lost 0 bases and J 5 bases, leaving 15 bases between the germline ends. The CDR3 loop spans 16 amino acids. The CDR3 DNA is TGTGCCAGCAGTTACTCGACGGGGGGCAGAATAGATACGCAGTATTTT. Amino acids: CASSYSTGGRIDTQYF.

The chain combines TRBV19 with TRBJ2-2; 10 nucleotides agree with TRBD2. Germline lookup yields CDR1 LNHDA and CDR2 SQIVND (reference sequence). The junction had 9 bases not matched to a gene; V was cut back by 4 bases and J by 1 base. This CDR3 region has 18 residues. CDR3 sequence reads: CASSTPKLAGGNTGELFF. The CDR3 nucleotides read TGTGCCAGTAGTACTCCTAAATTAGCGGGGGGGAACACCGGGGAGCTGTTTTTT.

The V and J genes are TRBV23-1 and TRBJ2-5; 8 bases line up with TRBD2. TRBV23-1 is treated as an ORF (open reading frame) with a function not yet certain. The CDR3 length is 14 residues. Germline trimming cut 6 bases from V and 4 bases from J; bases unmatched to any gene: 7. As DNA, the CDR3 is TGCGCCAGCAGCAGCGGGGGCCGGCGAGAGACCCAGTACTTC. Translated, it gives CASSSGGRRETQYF.

This clone came up a few times. V and J are TRBV2 and TRBJ2-3; a weak D match, TRBD2 (7 bases). The germline V gene has CDR1 SNHLY and CDR2 FYNNEI. The CDR3 is made up of 13 amino acids. The ends were cut back, 8 bases at V and 6 bases at J, with 15 bases in the middle. The CDR3, as DNA: TGTGCCAGCGAGTTTGGGGGGGCGGATACGCAGTATTTT. Translation gives CASEFGGADTQYF.

The chain is built from TRBV2 and TRBJ1-5; TRBD1 agrees at 9 bases. Per germline, CDR1 SNHLY and CDR2 FYNNEI. This CDR3 spans 13 amino acids. Losses at the gene ends were 7 bases for V and 11 bases for J; bases not matched to a gene: 9. The CDR3 protein is CASKLQGALSQHF. CDR3 coding DNA: TGTGCCAGCAAACTACAGGGGGCCTTGTCCCAGCATTTT. The complete variable domain, with remaining parts taken from reference TRBV2 and TRBJ1-5, reads EPEVTQTPSHQVTQMGQEVILRCVPISNHLYFYWYRQILGQKVEFLVSFYNNEISEKSEIFDDQFSVERPDGSNFTLKIRSTKLEDSAMYFCASKLQGALSQHFGDGTRLSIL.

V is TRBV19 and J is TRBJ1-2; 10 bases are a match to TRBD1. Germline trimming cut 8 bases from V and 3 bases from J; bases unmatched to any gene: 6. This CDR3 comprises 14 residues. Germline lookup yields CDR1 LNHDA and CDR2 SQIVND (reference sequence). The CDR3, as DNA: TGTGCCAGTTACGTCGGACAGGGGGACTATGGCTACACCTTC. Protein: CASYVGQGDYGYTF.

The genes are TRBV9 and TRBJ2-7; 8 positions agree with TRBD1. V was clipped by 4 bases and J by 3 bases; unmatched bases: 12. The CDR3 sequence is 16 residues long. Germline-derived CDR1 and CDR2 are SGDLS and YYNGEE. This CDR3 reads CASSPALGQDGYEQYF. The CDR3 DNA reads as TGTGCCAGCAGCCCCGCACTGGGACAGGACGGCTACGAGCAGTACTTC.

This clone was seen just once. The rearrangement uses TRBV6-5 and TRBJ2-2, with D unclear. Germline assignment: CDR1 MNHEY and CDR2 SVGAGI. Between the trimmed V and J ends, which lost 9 bases and 6 bases, there was a span of 14 bases. The CDR3 covers 13 residues. The CDR3 nucleotides are TGTGCCAGTCAAAACCCTCGCGCCGGGGAGCTGTTTTTT. This codes for CASQNPRAGELFF.

The genes are TRBV7-2 and TRBJ2-5, with 8 bases matching TRBD2. Germline CDR1 reads SGHTA; CDR2 reads FQGNSA. V was pared by 0 bases and J by 7 bases, with 4 bases of the junction left unmatched. The CDR3 has 14 residues. DNA of the CDR3: TGTGCCAGCAGCTTAGCGCTCGGGGGGGGGACCCAGTACTTC. Protein sequence: CASSLALGGGTQYF.

This clone was observed a single time. The chain links TRBV10-1 to TRBJ2-7; TRBD1 is a possible D gene (6 bases). The germline gives CDR1 WNHNN, CDR2 SYGVQD (reference sequence). There are 13 residues in the CDR3. With 9 bases removed from V and 3 bases from J, the gap between germline ends came to 15 bases. The DNA of the CDR3 is TGCGCCAGTTCGCAGGGCAGGGGCTACGAGCAGTACTTC. Residues: CASSQGRGYEQYF.